These T cell receptor beta chains were read from a single sample in a study of T cell responses to AZD1222 COVID-19 vaccine. Using immunoSEQ multiplex PCR, the repertoire was profiled, and TCRdb retains in-frame clones only, with some absent. The sample consists of about 150,000 clones, 90% of them appearing once. The sequences come from peripheral blood, collected on day 0 of AZD1222 vaccination. The source of these receptors is an adult in good health. Each CDR3 is given with its conserved first and last residue. A D gene is named only where the DNA matches it firmly. A clone size is listed for some rows: how often the clone was seen (once, few, many), or a class if it is expanded.

V: TRBV28
D: -
J: TRBJ1-1
length: 12
size: -
CDR3: CASSHRVTEAFF
DNA: TGTGCCAGCAGTCACAGGGTCACTGAAGCTTTCTTT

V: TRBV6-2/TRBV6-3
D: -
J: TRBJ2-1
length: 15
size: -
CDR3: CASSYSEGWADEQFF
DNA: TGTGCCAGCAGTTACTCGGAGGGTTGGGCAGATGAGCAGTTCTTC

V: TRBV6-6
D: -
J: TRBJ2-3
length: 15
size: once
CDR3: CASSYGGTGADTQYF
DNA: TGTGCCAGCAGTTATGGCGGGACTGGTGCAGATACGCAGTATTTT

V: TRBV6-2/TRBV6-3
D: -
J: TRBJ1-1
length: 12
size: -
CDR3: CASRYMNTEAFF
DNA: TGTGCCAGCAGATACATGAACACTGAAGCTTTCTTT

V: TRBV4-2
D: -
J: TRBJ2-6
length: 17
size: -
CDR3: CASSIRHLTSGANVLTF
DNA: TGTGCCAGCAGCATAAGACACCTTACCTCTGGGGCCAACGTCCTGACTTTC

V: TRBV7-2
D: -
J: TRBJ2-1
length: 13
size: -
CDR3: CASSVTQFNEQFF
DNA: TGTGCCAGCAGCGTGACTCAATTCAATGAGCAGTTCTTC

V: TRBV28
D: TRBD1
J: TRBJ1-2
length: 14
size: -
CDR3: CASRKQGAMWGYTF
DNA: TGTGCCAGCAGGAAACAGGGGGCGATGTGGGGCTACACCTTC

V: TRBV29-1
D: -
J: TRBJ2-3
length: 12
size: -
CDR3: CSVVAGTDTQYF
DNA: TGCAGCGTTGTGGCAGGCACAGATACGCAGTATTTT

V: TRBV7-2
D: -
J: TRBJ2-2
length: 15
size: -
CDR3: CASSLEGRNTGELFF
DNA: TGTGCCAGCAGCTTAGAAGGGCGGAACACCGGGGAGCTGTTTTTT

V: TRBV18
D: TRBD2
J: TRBJ2-7
length: 15
size: once
CDR3: CASSPSGGGVYEQYF
DNA: TGTGCCAGCTCACCATCCGGTGGGGGGGTCTACGAGCAGTACTTC

V: TRBV6-5
D: -
J: TRBJ1-6
length: 13
size: -
CDR3: CASSKPGDSPLHF
DNA: TGTGCCAGCAGCAAACCTGGGGATTCACCCCTCCACTTT

V: TRBV11-3
D: -
J: TRBJ2-1
length: 16
size: -
CDR3: CASSLRGDETYNEQFF
DNA: TGTGCCAGCAGCTTAAGAGGGGACGAAACCTACAATGAGCAGTTCTTC

V: TRBV10-3
D: TRBD1
J: TRBJ2-1
length: 15
size: -
CDR3: CAISGTGGSYNEQFF
DNA: TGTGCCATCAGTGGGACAGGGGGATCCTACAATGAGCAGTTCTTC

V: TRBV6-2/TRBV6-3
D: TRBD1
J: TRBJ1-1
length: 17
size: -
CDR3: CASSYDWTGETVTEAFF
DNA: TGTGCCAGCAGTTACGATTGGACAGGGGAGACGGTCACTGAAGCTTTCTTT

V: TRBV4-2
D: -
J: TRBJ1-1
length: 13
size: -
CDR3: CASTTGMNTEAFF
DNA: TGTGCCAGTACGACAGGTATGAACACTGAAGCTTTCTTT

V: TRBV9
D: -
J: TRBJ1-1
length: 13
size: -
CDR3: CASSGGGGTEAFF
DNA: TGTGCCAGCAGCGGAGGGGGTGGCACTGAAGCTTTCTTT